This T cell receptor (beta chain) was identified during a study of STAT3 mutations in large granular lymphocyte leukemia. At the level of the study: Immunosuppressive therapy was given to more than half of T-LGLL patients. Points from the study as a whole: Every T-LGLL patient had at least one immunodominant TCRbeta clonotype. Persisting codominant clonotypes may have hidden a small pathogenic clone. After therapy, about 35% of the 18 patients switched clonotypes, all new clones STAT3 wild type.

After removal of 5 bases from V and 14 bases from J, the junction contained 10 bases not matched to a gene. This CDR3 contains 12 residues. The germline gives CDR1 GTSNPN, CDR2 SVGIG (reference sequence). In the case of this clone: The antigen remains undetermined.

TCRbeta libraries averaged roughly 40,000 productive templates per sample. Sequencing was performed with immunoSEQ multiplex PCR; in TCRdb, only in-frame clones are kept and a portion is missing. The sample lists around 4,700 clones; around 47% were seen once. Sequencing was carried out using peripheral blood mononuclear cells. This TCR was sampled from a man aged 55 to 70 with T-cell large granular lymphocyte leukemia. Some clones in this sample may be carry-over from other donors' samples. The V and J genes are TRBV30 and TRBJ1-4; 8 nucleotides agree with TRBD1. CDR3 residues: CAWRQGTIGLFF. In nucleotides, the CDR3 is TGTGCCTGGCGACAGGGGACAATAGGCCTGTTTTTT.